The 2 T cell receptor beta chains reported below all come from one sample, sequenced in a study of cytomegalovirus exposure and HLA in healthy donors. PCR used 60 Vbeta primers and 13 Jbeta primers. Measured with immunoSEQ multiplex PCR; TCRdb has only the in-frame clones, and not every one. Here the sample spans tens of thousands of clones, about 9.5% being singletons. The material sequenced was PBMCs. The receptors come from a man aged 55-75 years in good health and CMV-seropositive.

V usage is TRBV6-6 and J usage is TRBJ1-2; 10 positions match TRBD1. This CDR3 has 13 residues. The V and J ends lost 4 bases and 7 bases, in that order; junction bases with no gene match: 3. The germline gives CDR1 MNHNY, CDR2 SVGAGI (reference sequence). The CDR3 DNA reads as TGTGCCAGCAGTTTCGACAGGGGGCCTGGCTACACCTTC. It encodes CASSFDRGPGYTF.

The CDR3 loop is CASRTGTSNTGELFF. The CDR3, as DNA: TGTGCCAGCAGAACCGGGACATCGAACACCGGGGAGCTGTTTTTT. The chain has TRBV6-1 and TRBJ2-2; D is perhaps TRBD1 (6 bases). This CDR3 region has 15 residues. V lost 6 bases and J lost 0, with 11 bases in between. Per germline, CDR1 MNHNS and CDR2 SASEGT.